This T cell receptor (beta chain) stems from a study of cytomegalovirus exposure and HLA in healthy donors. The primer mix had 60 Vbeta and 13 Jbeta primers. Profiled with immunoSEQ multiplex PCR; TCRdb holds only in-frame clones, not every one. Of about 170,000 clones listed, roughly 70% are singletons. From germline, CDR1 is ENHRY and CDR2 SYGVKD. CDR3 length equals 13 residues. V lost 11 bases and J lost 2; bases outside the gene matches: 6. Findings of the study overall: In presence/absence analyses, roughly uniform sequencing depth across donors was assumed. A highly shared variant cluster was judged a likely technical artifact.

Notes on this clone: The antigen is unknown.

The specimen was PBMCs. The chain uses TRBV10-3 and TRBJ2-3; 8 bases map to TRBD2. This TCR was recovered from a woman between 18 and 30 years old in good health and CMV-seropositive. As DNA, the CDR3 is TGTGCCTCCAGCGGGGGACCCACAGATACGCAGTATTTT. Translated, it gives CASSGGPTDTQYF.